This passage covers 23 T cell receptor beta chains from one sample sequenced in a study of T cell changes during pregnancy in multiple sclerosis. Generated by immunoSEQ multiplex PCR, the TCRdb table keeps only in-frame clones and is missing some. The profile shows under 70,000 clones, about 90% of them singletons. Sequencing used CD4+ T cells from peripheral blood mononuclear cells, obtained in the first trimester of pregnancy. The receptors stem from a female donor with multiple sclerosis, enrolled in a pregnancy study.

V gene TRBV7-3 combines with J gene TRBJ1-4; D is unresolved. Trimming took 0 bases from V and 5 from J, leaving 4 bases between them. The germline V gene has CDR1 SGHTA and CDR2 FQGTGA. The CDR3 covers 13 residues. CDR3 in DNA: TGTGCCAGCAGCTTAACAGCAAATGAAAAACTGTTTTTT. Its protein is CASSLTANEKLFF.

The chain employs TRBV7-2 and TRBJ2-7; no reliable D call. The CDR3 spans 12 residues. V lost 1 base to trimming and J lost 5 bases, with 6 bases between them. Germline values: CDR1 SGHTA, CDR2 FQGNSA. This CDR3 reads CASSLDIHEQYF. CDR3 coding DNA: TGTGCCAGCAGCTTAGATATCCACGAGCAGTACTTC.

V usage is TRBV2 and J usage is TRBJ1-2, with D hard to call. V was shortened by 6 bases and J by 3 bases, with 8 bases between the two germline ends. The CDR3 is 12 amino acids. Germline CDR1 SNHLY, CDR2 FYNNEI. The CDR3 region has the DNA TGTGCCAGCAGGAAAGACTACTATGGCTACACCTTC. Its translation: CASRKDYYGYTF.

This clone was counted once. The CDR3 is CASSLRGGSGNTIYF. In DNA, the CDR3 is TGTGCCAGCAGTCTACGGGGGGGATCGGGAAACACCATATATTTT. J is TRBJ1-3 and V is TRBV7-6, with a possible D match to TRBD1 (5 bases). This CDR3 spans 15 amino acids. V was clipped by 6 bases and J by 4 bases, with 16 bases between them. Germline-derived CDR1 and CDR2 are SGHVS and FNYEAQ.

CDR3 in amino acids: CASSSVAVGGLDTQYF. The CDR3 DNA reads as TGTGCCAGCAGCTCCGTAGCGGTGGGGGGGCTAGATACGCAGTATTTT. The genes are TRBV5-5 and TRBJ2-3; TRBD2 is a possible D gene (7 bases). Germline V gene sequence: CDR1 SGHKS, CDR2 YYEKEE (reference sequence). V dropped 3 bases and J dropped 5 bases, with 19 bases sitting between them. The CDR3 covers 16 residues.

The gene calls are TRBV5-1 and TRBJ2-1, with TRBD2 matching over 9 bases. The J segment lost 8 bases and the V segment lost 4 bases, leaving 13 bases of the junction unmatched. Germline V gives CDR1 SGHRS, CDR2 YFSETQ. The CDR3 consists of 16 residues. The CDR3 DNA follows: TGCGCCAGCAGCGGCGGGGGGTTTAGCGGGGGTTATGAGCAGTTCTTC. The encoded protein is CASSGGGFSGGYEQFF.

This rearrangement joins TRBV2 to TRBJ2-4; 7 positions agree with TRBD2. The trim removed 9 bases at V and 7 bases at J, leaving 6 bases unmatched. Per germline, CDR1 SNHLY and CDR2 FYNNEI. The CDR3 contains 12 residues. CDR3 DNA sequence: TGTGCCAGTGCCGGGGGGTTTAACATTCAGTACTTC. It specifies CASAGGFNIQYF.

V is TRBV30 and J is TRBJ1-5; D unresolved. Looked up from germline, CDR1 is GTSNPN and CDR2 is SVGIG (reference sequence). Trimming cost V 0 bases and J 4 bases, with 7 bases left between them. This CDR3 is 13 amino acids long. The CDR3 DNA reads TGTGCCTGGAGTGTAGGAGTAAATCAGCCCCAGCATTTT. As protein: CAWSVGVNQPQHF.

CDR3 amino acids: CASRSTGGTGELFF. Here the CDR3 DNA reads TGCGCCAGCAGATCGACAGGGGGCACCGGGGAGCTGTTTTTT. The gene calls are TRBV5-1 and TRBJ2-2, with 9 bases that match TRBD1. CDR1 and CDR2 (germline): SGHRS, YFSETQ. This CDR3 contains 14 residues. The V and J ends lost 5 bases and 4 bases, in that order; junction bases with no gene match: 3.

The chain has TRBV7-9 and TRBJ1-2; no clear D gene. The germline gives CDR1 SEHNR, CDR2 FQNEAQ (reference sequence). This CDR3 spans 12 amino acids. V lost 3 bases to trimming and J lost 6 bases, with 8 bases between them. The CDR3 nucleotides read TGTGCCAGCAGCTTTAGTGGTGATGGCTACACCTTC. It codes for CASSFSGDGYTF.

This chain uses TRBV7-9 with TRBJ1-1; 10 bases fit TRBD1. The V segment lost 1 base and the J segment 2 bases; nucleotides outside the gene matches: 1. The CDR3 loop spans 15 amino acids. Germline V gene sequence: CDR1 SEHNR, CDR2 FQNEAQ (reference sequence). The CDR3, as DNA: TGTGCCAGCAGCTTAGGACAGGGGGCCAACACTGAAGCTTTCTTT. Protein product: CASSLGQGANTEAFF.

This clone was recorded only once. This rearrangement joins TRBV6-6 to TRBJ2-7; a weak D match, TRBD1 (6 bases). Trimming took 4 bases from V and 5 from J, leaving 12 bases between them. Germline values: CDR1 MNHNY, CDR2 SVGAGI (reference sequence). The CDR3 is made up of 13 amino acids. The CDR3 nucleotides read TGTGCCAGCAGTTCGCTTGGGACAAACGAGCAGTACTTC. Translation: CASSSLGTNEQYF.

This clone appeared once. The chain combines TRBV27 with TRBJ1-2, with 8 positions matching TRBD1. In germline, CDR1 is MNHEY, CDR2 SMNVEV (reference sequence). V shed 2 bases, J shed 0 bases, and the junction held 8 bases outside the gene matches. The CDR3 length is 17 residues. CDR3 loop: CASSLNARGRSNYGYTF. The DNA of the CDR3 is TGTGCCAGCAGTTTAAACGCCAGGGGGCGATCTAACTATGGCTACACCTTC.

This clone was seen only once. V and J are TRBV18 and TRBJ1-1; D perhaps matches TRBD1 (5 bases). The V gene lost 2 bases and the J gene lost 5 bases, with 12 bases spanning the gap. Germline assignment: CDR1 KGHSH and CDR2 LQKENI. This CDR3 is 14 amino acids long. DNA of the CDR3: TGTGCCAGCTCACCAAATGCGGGGGGGACTGAAGCTTTCTTT. It yields the protein CASSPNAGGTEAFF.

The chain carries TRBV5-6 and TRBJ1-5, with D maybe TRBD1 (5 bases). Per the germline V gene, CDR1 is SGHDT and CDR2 is YYEEEE. Deletions cut 3 bases from V and 2 bases from J, with 9 bases between. The CDR3 covers 14 residues. CDR3 amino acids: CASSSGLGNQPQHF. CDR3 DNA: TGTGCCAGCAGCTCAGGGTTGGGCAATCAGCCCCAGCATTTT.

This chain connects TRBV9 to TRBJ1-2, with TRBD1 matching 8 bases. CDR3 length: 14 residues. Germline values: CDR1 SGDLS, CDR2 YYNGEE. Trimming cost V 4 bases and J 4 bases; bases outside gene matches: 6. CDR3 sequence reads: CASSPGQGGYGYTF. CDR3 coding DNA: TGTGCCAGCAGCCCTGGACAGGGAGGCTATGGCTACACCTTC.

This clone has just one count. The chain has TRBV18 and TRBJ1-1; D gene unclear. Germline CDR1 KGHSH, CDR2 LQKENI. Trimming left V 4 bases short and J 3 bases short, with 18 bases between. The CDR3 spans 16 residues. The CDR3 sequence: CASSRQNAGTYTEAFF. Written as DNA, the CDR3 is TGTGCCAGCTCACGACAAAACGCAGGAACCTACACTGAAGCTTTCTTT.

The chain couples TRBV30 to TRBJ1-5, with D possibly TRBD1 on 5 matching bases. V was pared by 2 bases and J by 1 base, with 9 bases between. Germline loops: CDR1 GTSNPN, CDR2 SVGIG (reference sequence). The CDR3 extends over 14 amino acids. CDR3 protein: CAWSLTVSNQPQHF. CDR3 sequence (DNA): TGTGCCTGGAGTCTGACAGTGAGCAATCAGCCCCAGCATTTT.

This chain uses TRBV19 with TRBJ1-5, with TRBD1 matching over 8 bases. Germline V gene lookup returns CDR1 LNHDA and CDR2 SQIVND (reference sequence). This CDR3 spans 16 amino acids. Germline trimming cut 3 bases from V and 7 bases from J; bases unmatched to any gene: 11. The CDR3 loop reads CASSIPGQGSRQPQHF. As DNA, the CDR3 is TGTGCCAGTAGTATCCCCGGACAGGGTAGTCGGCAGCCCCAGCATTTT.

CDR3 sequence (DNA): TGTGCCAGCTCAGCGGATGGGAATCAGCCCCAGCATTTT. Its protein product is CASSADGNQPQHF. The chain carries TRBV18 and TRBJ1-5; no clear D. The CDR3 has 13 amino acids. V shed 5 bases and J shed 4 bases, with 9 bases lying between them. The V gene's germline CDR1 is KGHSH and CDR2 LQKENI.

This rearrangement joins TRBV19 to TRBJ2-2; 8 bases are shared with TRBD1. The germline gives CDR1 LNHDA, CDR2 SQIVND (reference sequence). V shed 8 bases, J shed 0 bases, and the junction held 8 bases outside the gene matches. The CDR3 sequence is 16 residues long. This chain's CDR3 is CASDRGGFANTGELFF. CDR3 bases: TGTGCCAGTGACAGGGGCGGTTTCGCGAACACCGGGGAGCTGTTTTTT.

The chain is built from TRBV19 and TRBJ1-6; TRBD1 aligns across 11 bases. With 8 bases clipped from V and 8 bases from J, the junction kept 8 bases outside the gene matches. This CDR3 has 15 amino acids. The V gene's germline CDR1 is LNHDA and CDR2 SQIVND (reference sequence). The CDR3 protein is CASLPGQGAYSPLHF. Here the CDR3 DNA reads TGTGCCAGTTTACCCGGACAGGGGGCCTATTCACCCCTCCACTTT.

This sequence joins TRBV30 and TRBJ1-4; 7 nucleotides agree with TRBD1. Germline CDR1 reads GTSNPN; CDR2 reads SVGIG (reference sequence). The CDR3 is 15 amino acids. The trim removed 4 bases at V and 8 bases at J, leaving 13 bases unmatched. CDR3 amino acids: CAWKTGLFGNEKLFF. CDR3 DNA: TGTGCCTGGAAGACAGGGTTGTTCGGGAACGAAAAACTGTTTTTT.